This entry lists 9 T cell receptor beta chains sequenced from one sample in a study of Ad26.COV2.S vaccination and SARS-CoV-2 variants. Sample treatment: around 19 received Ad26.COV2.S at low or high dose, single or two shots; roughly five received placebo; per-sample allocation not given. Sampling was done on day 63 after the first vaccine or placebo injection. Only in-frame clones appear in the TCRdb table, and some are missing; sequencing was by immunoSEQ multiplex PCR. The repertoire holds about 400,000 clones, 83% seen once, with approximately 7.8% in the top ten. Sequenced here: peripheral blood, sampled in a trial of Ad26.COV2.S vaccine versus placebo. Every receptor here comes from a person between 18 and 65 years old who received the Ad26.COV2.S COVID-19 vaccine or a placebo.

J is TRBJ2-1 and V is TRBV5-6; D is possibly TRBD2 (6 bases). Germline assignment: CDR1 SGHDT and CDR2 YYEEEE. The CDR3 has 14 amino acids. Trimming pared 4 bases from V and 4 bases from J, leaving 12 bases between. This CDR3 is CASSLGSGYNEQFF. Written as DNA, the CDR3 is TGTGCCAGCAGCCTAGGAAGCGGGTACAATGAGCAGTTCTTC.

The chain links TRBV10-1 to TRBJ2-1; weak D call: TRBD2 (6 bases). CDR1 WNHNN and CDR2 SYGVQD come from the germline V gene (reference sequence). The CDR3 consists of 15 residues. V was clipped by 1 base and J by 7 bases, with 14 bases between them. The CDR3 loop is CASSELGGRENEQFF. The CDR3 nucleotides read TGCGCCAGCAGTGAGTTGGGGGGACGGGAAAATGAGCAGTTCTTC.

Written as DNA, the CDR3 is TGCAGCGTTACAGGGGAAGGTACGCAGTATTTT. This gives the protein CSVTGEGTQYF. V usage is TRBV29-1 and J usage is TRBJ2-3; 7 bases agree with TRBD1. The CDR3 loop spans 11 amino acids. J gave up 8 bases and V 5 bases, and 4 bases lay outside the gene matches. Germline lookup yields CDR1 SQVTM and CDR2 ANQGSEA.

The V gene is TRBV4-1, the J gene TRBJ2-1; possible D gene TRBD1, 5 bases. Germline CDR1 reads MGHRA; CDR2 reads YSYEKL. The CDR3 covers 14 residues. Trimming removed 2 bases from V and 2 bases from J, with 7 bases in between. Here the CDR3 reads CASSQRTTYNEQFF. Written as DNA, the CDR3 is TGCGCCAGCAGCCAACGGACAACCTACAATGAGCAGTTCTTC.

CDR3 in DNA: TGTGCCAGCAGCTTGGTTGGGTCTAGCGACTTAAGGTACGAGCAGTACTTC. Protein product: CASSLVGSSDLRYEQYF. The chain carries TRBV13 and TRBJ2-7; D is possibly TRBD2 (6 bases). CDR1 PRHDT and CDR2 FYEKMQ come from the germline V gene (reference sequence). The V and J ends lost 3 bases and 4 bases respectively, with 22 bases between them. The CDR3 runs 17 residues.

This clone has more than one count but fewer than ten. The chain is built from TRBV5-1 and TRBJ2-7; D perhaps matches TRBD1 (6 bases). The CDR3 runs 14 residues. Per germline, CDR1 SGHRS and CDR2 YFSETQ. V was shortened by 0 bases and J by 5 bases, with 12 bases between the two germline ends. For the CDR3, the DNA is TGCGCCAGCAGCTTGGGAGGGGGTGATCACGAGCAGTACTTC. It specifies CASSLGGGDHEQYF. The full variable domain, with the rest looked up from reference TRBV5-1 and TRBJ2-7, is KAGVTQTPRYLIKTRGQQVTLSCSPISGHRSVSWYQQTPGQGLQFLFEYFSETQRNKGNFPGRFSGRQFSNSRSEMNVSTLELGDSALYLCASSLGGGDHEQYFGPGTRLTVT.

The chain combines TRBV27 with TRBJ1-1, with 9 bases identical to TRBD1. The CDR3 extends over 16 amino acids. The junction had 9 bases not matched to a gene; V was cut back by 6 bases and J by 1 base. Germline lookup yields CDR1 MNHEY and CDR2 SMNVEV (reference sequence). This CDR3 reads CASRPPDRGKNTEAFF. In nucleotides, the CDR3 is TGTGCCAGCAGGCCCCCGGACAGGGGAAAGAACACTGAAGCTTTCTTT.

This chain links TRBV18 with TRBJ1-5; D is perhaps TRBD1 (5 bases). Germline-derived CDR1 and CDR2 are KGHSH and LQKENI. Trimming cost V 6 bases and J 4 bases, with 13 bases left between them. The CDR3 contains 14 residues. The CDR3 is CASSQARTNQPQHF. CDR3 in DNA: TGTGCCAGCTCGCAGGCGCGGACAAATCAGCCCCAGCATTTT.

The chain couples TRBV11-2 to TRBJ2-2; D possibly corresponds to TRBD2 (5 bases). CDR1 and CDR2 from the germline V gene are SGHAT and FQNNGV. The CDR3 totals 14 residues. Deletions cut 0 bases from V and 5 bases from J, with 7 bases between. CDR3 in DNA: TGTGCCAGCAGCTTAGAACCGGGAACCGGGGAGCTGTTTTTT. This codes for CASSLEPGTGELFF.